A single sample gave rise to the 12 T cell receptor beta chains below, sequenced in a study of shared clonotypes between healthy human individuals. The method was immunoSEQ multiplex PCR; TCRdb's version includes in-frame clones alone and lacks a portion of them. Of roughly 410,000 clones in the sample, approximately 97% were seen once. The sequencing sample was made of memory CD8+ T cells sorted from blood. Subset of the sample: CD45RO+ cells pooled with CCR7-negative TemRA cells. Receptor source: a man under 40 in good health.

The V call is TRBV4-2, the J call TRBJ2-2; maybe TRBD2 (5 bases). V was trimmed by 0 bases and J by 5 bases, leaving 10 bases between them. The CDR3 consists of 15 residues. Germline CDR1 LGHNA, CDR2 YNFKEQ. CDR3 nucleotide sequence: TGTGCCAGCAGCCAAGAGGGTGGCGGGACCGGGGAGCTGTTTTTT. This gives the protein CASSQEGGGTGELFF.

The chain combines TRBV4-1 with TRBJ2-1; perhaps TRBD2 as D (6 bases). The CDR3 loop spans 15 amino acids. Germline lookup yields CDR1 MGHRA and CDR2 YSYEKL. V was cut by 1 base and J by 1 base, with 8 bases left in between. DNA for the CDR3: TGCGCCAGCAGCCAAGCGGGAGCATCCTACAATGAGCAGTTCTTC. Translation: CASSQAGASYNEQFF.

The chain uses TRBV30 and TRBJ1-2; the D gene is possibly TRBD1 (5 bases). The CDR3 spans 13 residues. The germline gives CDR1 GTSNPN, CDR2 SVGIG (reference sequence). Trimming removed 3 bases from V and 4 bases from J, with 12 bases in between. CDR3 coding DNA: TGTGCCTGGAGGAGGGGTGGTGGCTATGGCTACACCTTC. Protein sequence: CAWRRGGGYGYTF. The complete variable domain, with remaining parts taken from reference TRBV30 and TRBJ1-2, reads SQTIHQWPATLVQPVGSPLSLECTVEGTSNPNLYWYRQAAGRGLQLLFYSVGIGQISSEVPQNLSASRPQDRQFILSSKKLLLSDSGFYLCAWRRGGGYGYTFGSGTRLTVV.

This chain links TRBV2 with TRBJ1-5; D remains ambiguous. Germline CDR1 and CDR2: SNHLY and FYNNEI. CDR3 length equals 14 residues. Trimming cost V 2 bases and J 0 bases, with 5 bases left between them. The CDR3 reads CASSERFSNQPQHF. The CDR3 nucleotides are TGTGCCAGCAGTGAACGGTTTAGCAATCAGCCCCAGCATTTT.

Note on this clone: The same CDR3 also results from other DNA sequences found in this sample. V is TRBV10-3 and J is TRBJ2-2; 8 bases line up with TRBD2. Germline values: CDR1 ENHRY, CDR2 SYGVKD. With 9 bases clipped from V and 0 bases from J, the junction kept 0 bases outside the gene matches. The CDR3 covers 13 residues. The CDR3 DNA is TGTGCCATAGCGGGAGCGAACACCGGGGAGCTGTTTTTT. Protein product: CAIAGANTGELFF.

This rearrangement joins TRBV19 to TRBJ1-2; D perhaps matches TRBD1 (5 bases). Trimming shortened V by 7 bases and J by 0 bases, and 9 bases separated the two germline ends. The CDR3 loop spans 13 amino acids. Per germline, CDR1 LNHDA and CDR2 SQIVND (reference sequence). This CDR3 is CASMGGSNYGYTF. The CDR3 DNA reads as TGTGCCAGTATGGGGGGTTCTAACTATGGCTACACCTTC. The full variable domain, rest sourced from reference TRBV19 and TRBJ1-2, is DGGITQSPKYLFRKEGQNVTLSCEQNLNHDAMYWYRQDPGQGLRLIYYSQIVNDFQKGDIAEGYSVSREKKESFPLTVTSAQKNPTAFYLCASMGGSNYGYTFGSGTRLTVV.

The chain employs TRBV9 and TRBJ1-2; no clear D. Trimming cost V 4 bases and J 4 bases, with 11 bases left between them. Germline assignment: CDR1 SGDLS and CDR2 YYNGEE. The CDR3 is 13 residues long. CDR3 sequence: CASSPTFFYGYTF. CDR3 bases: TGTGCCAGCAGCCCGACATTTTTCTATGGCTACACCTTC. The variable domain in full, completed from reference TRBV9 and TRBJ1-2, reads DSGVTQTPKHLITATGQRVTLRCSPRSGDLSVYWYQQSLDQGLQFLIQYYNGEERAKGNILERFSAQQFPDLHSELNLSSLELGDSALYFCASSPTFFYGYTFGSGTRLTVV.

The rearrangement joins TRBV18 to TRBJ2-7, with TRBD2 matching over 10 bases. Germline assignment: CDR1 KGHSH and CDR2 LQKENI. V was pared by 2 bases and J by 4 bases, with 5 bases of the junction left unmatched. The CDR3 extends over 15 amino acids. CDR3 DNA: TGTGCCAGCTCACCAGGGTCTAGCGGGAGTTACGAGCAGTACTTC. This translates into CASSPGSSGSYEQYF.

The V call is TRBV28, the J call TRBJ1-1; a possible D gene is TRBD1 (6 bases). This CDR3 contains 11 residues. Germline V gene data show CDR1 as MDHEN and CDR2 as SYDVKM. Deletions cut 7 bases from V and 10 bases from J, with 13 bases between. This CDR3 reads CASTVGGGAFF. For the CDR3, the DNA is TGTGCCAGCACCGTAGGGGGGGGAGCTTTCTTT.

The rearrangement joins TRBV2 to TRBJ2-5; 8 nucleotides line up with TRBD2. The CDR3 is made up of 15 amino acids. The germline V gene has CDR1 SNHLY and CDR2 FYNNEI. J lost 5 bases, V lost 1 base, and 6 bases had no gene match. The CDR3 DNA sequence: TGTGCCAGCAGTGAAGACGGGAGGGCCTCGGAGACCCAGTACTTC. It yields the protein CASSEDGRASETQYF.

On this clone: The junction departs from germline at one end; a sequencing error may be responsible. This rearrangement joins TRBV7-7 to TRBJ2-4, with D tentatively TRBD2 (6 bases). Germline V gives CDR1 SSHAT, CDR2 FNYEAQ (reference sequence). CDR3 length equals 15 residues. The CDR3 DNA follows: TGTGCTAGCACCAACGAAATGCGGGGTAGGGACATTCAGTACTTC. Translated: CASTNEMRGRDIQYF.

The chain couples TRBV27 to TRBJ2-1, with TRBD2 as a possible D gene (7 bases). The CDR3 runs 14 residues. V shed 4 bases and J shed 7 bases, with 14 bases lying between them. CDR1 and CDR2 (germline): MNHEY, SMNVEV (reference sequence). The CDR3 coding sequence is TGTGCCAGCAGTTATAGGGGGGGTTTTAATGAGCAGTTCTTC. This codes for CASSYRGGFNEQFF.